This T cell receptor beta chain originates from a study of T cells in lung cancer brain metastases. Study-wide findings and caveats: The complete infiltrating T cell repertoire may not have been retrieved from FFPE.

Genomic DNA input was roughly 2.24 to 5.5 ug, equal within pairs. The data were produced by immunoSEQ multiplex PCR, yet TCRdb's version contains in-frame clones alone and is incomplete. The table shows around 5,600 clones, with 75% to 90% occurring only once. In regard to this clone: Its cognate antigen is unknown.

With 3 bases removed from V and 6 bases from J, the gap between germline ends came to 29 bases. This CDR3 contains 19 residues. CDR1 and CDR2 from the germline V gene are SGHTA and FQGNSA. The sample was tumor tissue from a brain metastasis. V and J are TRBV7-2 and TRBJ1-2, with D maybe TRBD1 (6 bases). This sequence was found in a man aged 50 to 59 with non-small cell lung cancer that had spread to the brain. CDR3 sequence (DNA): TGTGCCAGCAGCTTCTCTTTGATGTCAGCGCGGGGGGGGCAGAATGGCTACACCTTC. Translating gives CASSFSLMSARGGQNGYTF.